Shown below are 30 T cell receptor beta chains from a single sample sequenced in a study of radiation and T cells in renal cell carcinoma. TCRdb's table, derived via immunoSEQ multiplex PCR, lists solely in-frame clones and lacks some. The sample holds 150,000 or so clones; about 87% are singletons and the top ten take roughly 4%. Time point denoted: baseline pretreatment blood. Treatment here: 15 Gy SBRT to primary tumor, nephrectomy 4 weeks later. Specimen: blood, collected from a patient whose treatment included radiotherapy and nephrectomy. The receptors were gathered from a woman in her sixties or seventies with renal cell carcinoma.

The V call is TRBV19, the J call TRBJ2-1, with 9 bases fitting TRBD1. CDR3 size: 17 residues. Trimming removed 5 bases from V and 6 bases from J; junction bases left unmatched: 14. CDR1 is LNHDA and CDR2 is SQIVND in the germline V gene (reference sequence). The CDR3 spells CASSPTSGTGLFNEQFF. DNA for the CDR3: TGTGCCAGTAGTCCAACGTCCGGGACAGGGCTTTTCAATGAGCAGTTCTTC.

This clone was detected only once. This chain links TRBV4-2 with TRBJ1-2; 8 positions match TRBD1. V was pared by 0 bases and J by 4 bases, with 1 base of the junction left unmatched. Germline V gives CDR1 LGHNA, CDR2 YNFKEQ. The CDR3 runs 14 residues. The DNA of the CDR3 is TGTGCCAGCAGCCAAGAGACAGGGGCCTATGGCTACACCTTC. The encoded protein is CASSQETGAYGYTF.

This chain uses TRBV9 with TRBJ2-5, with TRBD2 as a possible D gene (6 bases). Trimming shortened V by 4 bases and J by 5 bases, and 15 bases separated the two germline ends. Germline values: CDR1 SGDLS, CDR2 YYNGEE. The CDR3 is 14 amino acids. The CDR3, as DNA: TGTGCCAGCAGCCTAGACGGGGGTGGGGAGACCCAGTACTTC. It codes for CASSLDGGGETQYF.

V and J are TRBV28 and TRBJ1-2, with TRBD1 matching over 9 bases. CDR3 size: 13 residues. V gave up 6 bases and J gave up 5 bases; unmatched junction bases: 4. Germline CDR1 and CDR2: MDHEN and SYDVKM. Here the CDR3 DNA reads TGTGCCAGCAGCCGAGACAGGGGGTATGGCTACACCTTC. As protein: CASSRDRGYGYTF.

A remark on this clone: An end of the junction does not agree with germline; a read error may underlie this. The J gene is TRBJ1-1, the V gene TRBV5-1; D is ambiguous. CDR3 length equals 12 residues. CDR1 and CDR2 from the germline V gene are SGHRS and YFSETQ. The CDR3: CASSLGNGEAFF. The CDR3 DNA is TGCGCCAGCAGTTTGGGTAATGGTGAAGCTTTCTTT. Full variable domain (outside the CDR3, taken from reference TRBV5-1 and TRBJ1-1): KAGVTQTPRYLIKTRGQQVTLSCSPISGHRSVSWYQQTPGQGLQFLFEYFSETQRNKGNFPGRFSGRQFSNSRSEMNVSTLELGDSALYLCASSLGNGEAFFGQGTRLTVV.

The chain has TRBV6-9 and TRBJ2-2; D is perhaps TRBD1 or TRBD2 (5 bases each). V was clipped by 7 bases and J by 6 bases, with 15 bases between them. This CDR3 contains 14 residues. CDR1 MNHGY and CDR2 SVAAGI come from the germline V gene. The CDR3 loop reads CASTARGDPGELFF. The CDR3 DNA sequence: TGTGCCAGCACGGCGAGGGGCGATCCCGGGGAGCTGTTTTTT.

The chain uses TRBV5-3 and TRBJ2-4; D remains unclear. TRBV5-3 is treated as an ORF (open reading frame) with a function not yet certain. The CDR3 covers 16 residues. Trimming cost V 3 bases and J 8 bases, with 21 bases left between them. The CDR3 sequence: CARSYLAPDRQHIQYF. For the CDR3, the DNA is TGTGCCAGAAGCTACCTGGCCCCGGACCGGCAACACATTCAGTACTTC.

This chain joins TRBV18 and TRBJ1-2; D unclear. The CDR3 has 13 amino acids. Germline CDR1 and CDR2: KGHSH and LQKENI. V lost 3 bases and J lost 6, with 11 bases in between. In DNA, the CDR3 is TGTGCCAGCTCACCTACAGCCTTGGATGGCTACACCTTC. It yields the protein CASSPTALDGYTF.

CDR3 nucleotide sequence: TGTGCCAGCGACCGACAGGGGGCGGGGGAGCAGTACTTC. Amino acids: CASDRQGAGEQYF. The J gene is TRBJ2-7, the V gene TRBV5-5, with 10 bases fitting TRBD1. V was clipped by 7 bases and J by 7 bases; unmatched bases: 8. This CDR3 is 13 amino acids long. Germline CDR1 reads SGHKS; CDR2 reads YYEKEE (reference sequence).

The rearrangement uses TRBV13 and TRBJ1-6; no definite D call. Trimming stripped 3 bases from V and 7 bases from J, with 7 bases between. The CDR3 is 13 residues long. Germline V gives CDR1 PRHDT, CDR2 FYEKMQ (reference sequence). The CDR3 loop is CASSFRGNSPLHF. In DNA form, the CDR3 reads TGTGCCAGCAGCTTTCGGGGAAATTCACCCCTCCACTTT.

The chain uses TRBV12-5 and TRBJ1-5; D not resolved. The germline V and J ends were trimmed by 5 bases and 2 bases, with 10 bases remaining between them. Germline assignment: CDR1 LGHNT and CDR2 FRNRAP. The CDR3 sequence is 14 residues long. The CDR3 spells CASGADSGNQPQHF. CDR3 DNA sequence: TGTGCTAGTGGTGCCGATTCGGGCAATCAGCCCCAGCATTTT.

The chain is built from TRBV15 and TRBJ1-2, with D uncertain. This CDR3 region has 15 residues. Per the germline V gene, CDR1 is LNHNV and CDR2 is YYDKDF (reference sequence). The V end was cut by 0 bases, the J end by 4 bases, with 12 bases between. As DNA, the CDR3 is TGTGCCACCAGCAGAGATGAGGGTACGGTCTATGGCTACACCTTC. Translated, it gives CATSRDEGTVYGYTF. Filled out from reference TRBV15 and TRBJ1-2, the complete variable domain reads DAMVIQNPRYQVTQFGKPVTLSCSQTLNHNVMYWYQQKSSQAPKLLFHYYDKDFNNEADTPDNFQSRRPNTSFCFLDIRSPGLGDTAMYLCATSRDEGTVYGYTFGSGTRLTVV.

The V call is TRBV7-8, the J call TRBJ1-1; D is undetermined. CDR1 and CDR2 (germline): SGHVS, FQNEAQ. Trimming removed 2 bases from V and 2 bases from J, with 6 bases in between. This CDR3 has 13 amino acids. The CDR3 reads CASSLSANTEAFF. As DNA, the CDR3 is TGTGCCAGCAGCTTATCGGCTAACACTGAAGCTTTCTTT.

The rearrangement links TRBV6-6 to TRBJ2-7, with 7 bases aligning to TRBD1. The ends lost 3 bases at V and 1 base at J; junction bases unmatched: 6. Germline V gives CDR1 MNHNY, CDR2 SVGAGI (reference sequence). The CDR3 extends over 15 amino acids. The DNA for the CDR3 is TGTGCCAGCAGTTATGACAGGGTATCTTCCTACGAGCAGTACTTC. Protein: CASSYDRVSSYEQYF.

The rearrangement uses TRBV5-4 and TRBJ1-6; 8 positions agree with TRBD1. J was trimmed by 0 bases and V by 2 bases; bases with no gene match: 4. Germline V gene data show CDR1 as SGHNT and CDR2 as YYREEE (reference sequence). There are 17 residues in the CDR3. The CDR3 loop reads CASSLPQGASYNSPLHF. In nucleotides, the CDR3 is TGTGCCAGCAGCTTACCCCAGGGGGCCTCCTATAATTCACCCCTCCACTTT.

The chain's CDR3 is CASSKQGTEAFF. Here the CDR3 DNA reads TGTGCCAGCAGTAAACAGGGGACTGAAGCTTTCTTT. This chain connects TRBV6-6 to TRBJ1-1, with 7 bases that match TRBD1. Germline V CDR1 and CDR2: MNHNY, SVGAGI (reference sequence). The CDR3 length is 12 residues. V shed 5 bases, J shed 5 bases, and the junction held 2 bases outside the gene matches.

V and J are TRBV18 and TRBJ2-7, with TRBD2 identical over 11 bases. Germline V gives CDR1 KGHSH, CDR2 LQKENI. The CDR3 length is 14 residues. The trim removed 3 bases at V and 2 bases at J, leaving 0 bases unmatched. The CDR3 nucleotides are TGTGCCAGCTCACCTAGCGGGGGGGCCTACGAGCAGTACTTC. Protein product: CASSPSGGAYEQYF. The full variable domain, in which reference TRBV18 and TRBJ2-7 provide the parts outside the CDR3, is NAGVMQNPRHLVRRRGQEARLRCSPMKGHSHVYWYRQLPEEGLKFMVYLQKENIIDESGMPKERFSAEFPKEGPSILRIQQVVRGDSAAYFCASSPSGGAYEQYFGPGTRLTVT.

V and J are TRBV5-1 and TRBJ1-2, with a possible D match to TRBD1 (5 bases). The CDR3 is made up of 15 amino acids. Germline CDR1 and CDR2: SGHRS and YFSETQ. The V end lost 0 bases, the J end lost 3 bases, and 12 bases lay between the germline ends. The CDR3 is CASSLGQSMDYGYTF. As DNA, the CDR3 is TGCGCCAGCAGCTTGGGACAGTCGATGGACTATGGCTACACCTTC.

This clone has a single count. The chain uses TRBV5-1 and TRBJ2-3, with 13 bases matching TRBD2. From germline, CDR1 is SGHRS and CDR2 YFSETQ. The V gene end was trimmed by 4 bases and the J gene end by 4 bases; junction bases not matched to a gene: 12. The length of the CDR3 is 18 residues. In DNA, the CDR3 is TGCGCCAGCAGCCTAACTAGCGGGGGGGCAACTTCGGCAGATACGCAGTATTTT. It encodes CASSLTSGGATSADTQYF.

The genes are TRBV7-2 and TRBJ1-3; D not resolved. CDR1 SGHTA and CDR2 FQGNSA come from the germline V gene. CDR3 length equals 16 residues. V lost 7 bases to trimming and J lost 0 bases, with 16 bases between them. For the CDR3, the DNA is TGTGCCAGCAACCCCCGCCAGATCGCCTCTGGAAACACCATATATTTT. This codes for CASNPRQIASGNTIYF.

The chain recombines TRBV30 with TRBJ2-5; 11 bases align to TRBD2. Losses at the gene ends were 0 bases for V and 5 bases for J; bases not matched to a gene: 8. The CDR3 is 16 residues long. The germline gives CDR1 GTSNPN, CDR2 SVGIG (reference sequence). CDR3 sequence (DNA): TGTGCCTGGAGTGTACGAACTAGCGGGGGTCTGGAGACCCAGTACTTC. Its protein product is CAWSVRTSGGLETQYF.

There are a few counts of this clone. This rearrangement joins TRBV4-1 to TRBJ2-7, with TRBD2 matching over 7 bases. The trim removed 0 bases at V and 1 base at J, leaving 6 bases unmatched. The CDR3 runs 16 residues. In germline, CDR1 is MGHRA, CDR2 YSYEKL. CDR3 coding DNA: TGCGCCAGCAGCCAAGAAGTAACTAGCGAGTCCTACGAGCAGTACTTC. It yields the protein CASSQEVTSESYEQYF.

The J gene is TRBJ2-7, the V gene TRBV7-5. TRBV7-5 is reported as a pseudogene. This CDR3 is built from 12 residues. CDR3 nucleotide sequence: TGTGCCCGATTAGGTGGCAGCTACGAGCAGTACTTC. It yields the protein CARLGGSYEQYF.

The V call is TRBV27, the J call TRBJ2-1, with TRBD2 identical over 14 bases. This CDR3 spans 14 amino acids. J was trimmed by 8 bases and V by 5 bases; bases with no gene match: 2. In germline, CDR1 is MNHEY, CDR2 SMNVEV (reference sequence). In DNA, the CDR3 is TGTGCCAGCAGTCGACTAGCGGGGGGGCATGAGCAGTTCTTC. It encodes CASSRLAGGHEQFF.

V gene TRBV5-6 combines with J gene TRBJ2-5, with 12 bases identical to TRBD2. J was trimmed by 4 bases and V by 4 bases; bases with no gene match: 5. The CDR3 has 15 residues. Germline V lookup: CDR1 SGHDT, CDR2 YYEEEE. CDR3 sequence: CASSRLAGGPETQYF. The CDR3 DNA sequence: TGTGCCAGCAGCCGTCTAGCGGGGGGGCCAGAGACCCAGTACTTC. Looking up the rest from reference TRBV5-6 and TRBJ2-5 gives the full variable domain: DAGVTQSPTHLIKTRGQQVTLRCSPKSGHDTVSWYQQALGQGPQFIFQYYEEEERQRGNFPDRFSGHQFPNYSSELNVNALLLGDSALYLCASSRLAGGPETQYFGPGTRLLVL.

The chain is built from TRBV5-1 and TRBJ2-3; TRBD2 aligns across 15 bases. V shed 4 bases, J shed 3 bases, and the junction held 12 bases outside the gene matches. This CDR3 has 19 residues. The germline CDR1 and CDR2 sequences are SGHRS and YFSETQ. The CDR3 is CASSPGLAGGPQYTDTQYF. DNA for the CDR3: TGCGCCAGCAGCCCAGGACTAGCGGGGGGGCCGCAGTATACAGATACGCAGTATTTT.

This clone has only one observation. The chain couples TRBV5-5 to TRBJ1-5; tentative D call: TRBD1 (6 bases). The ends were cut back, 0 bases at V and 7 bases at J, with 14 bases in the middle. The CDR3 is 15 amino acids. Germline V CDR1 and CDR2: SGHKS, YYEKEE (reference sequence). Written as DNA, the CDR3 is TGTGCCAGCAGCTTGGATGTCGGACAGAACCAGCCCCAGCATTTT. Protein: CASSLDVGQNQPQHF. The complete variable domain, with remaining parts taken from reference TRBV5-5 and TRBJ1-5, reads DAGVTQSPTHLIKTRGQQVTLRCSPISGHKSVSWYQQVLGQGPQFIFQYYEKEERGRGNFPDRFSARQFPNYSSELNVNALLLGDSALYLCASSLDVGQNQPQHFGDGTRLSIL.

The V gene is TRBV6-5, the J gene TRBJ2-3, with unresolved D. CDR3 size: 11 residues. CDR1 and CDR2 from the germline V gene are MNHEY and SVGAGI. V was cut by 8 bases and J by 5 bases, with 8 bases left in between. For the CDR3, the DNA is TGTGCCAGCGGACGCCTAGATACGCAGTATTTT. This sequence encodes CASGRLDTQYF.

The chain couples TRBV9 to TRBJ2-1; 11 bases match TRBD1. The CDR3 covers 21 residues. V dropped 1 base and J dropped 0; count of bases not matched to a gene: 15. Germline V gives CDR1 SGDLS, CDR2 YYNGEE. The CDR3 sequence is CASSVRRDRGKYSPSYNEQFF. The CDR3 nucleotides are TGTGCCAGCAGCGTACGCCGGGACAGGGGGAAATATTCCCCCTCCTACAATGAGCAGTTCTTC.

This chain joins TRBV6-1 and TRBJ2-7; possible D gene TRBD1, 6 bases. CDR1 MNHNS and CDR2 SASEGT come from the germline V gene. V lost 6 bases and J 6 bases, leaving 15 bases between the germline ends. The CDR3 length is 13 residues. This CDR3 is CASRPAGAPEQYF. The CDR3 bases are TGTGCCAGCAGGCCCGCAGGGGCCCCCGAGCAGTACTTC.